This T cell receptor beta chain was captured by sequencing in a study of T cells in Graves' hyperthyroidism and ophthalmopathy. RNA transcripts gave rise to amplified TCR beta CDR3 regions. The HTBI primer set drove a first-round RT-PCR of the TCR CDR3. TCRdb analysed the multiplex PCR reads with MiXCR anew, one entry per CDR3 protein. The sample shows 550,000 to 800,000 distinct CDR3 sequences, 17% of them seen only once. There are 16 residues in the CDR3. V dropped 4 bases and J dropped 4; count of bases not matched to a gene: 6. Germline V gene data show CDR1 as MNHEY and CDR2 as SMNVEV (reference sequence). Fresh peripheral blood, under 13 ml, was the source of the PBMCs.

Input material: blood. The J gene is TRBJ2-3, the V gene TRBV27; 12 bases fit TRBD2. The TCR comes from a man in his fifties or sixties with Graves' hyperthyroidism. DNA for the CDR3: TGTGCCAGCAGTTCCCGACTAGCGGGAGTACCAGATACGCAGTATTTT. Amino acids: CASSSRLAGVPDTQYF.